Listed below are T cell receptor beta chains from one sample, sequenced in a study of CD8 T cells in ankylosing spondylitis. Each CDR3 protein is one row after TCRdb ran MiXCR on the 5' RACE reads. Among approximately 250,000 distinct CDR3 sequences listed, roughly 25% were seen once. Material: blood, either unsorted or a sorted T cell fraction (not recorded which). These receptors all stem from a male donor with ankylosing spondylitis or in good health (not recorded which). Both conserved end residues are trimmed from each CDR3. Fields, in order: D gene, V gene, CDR3 protein. A D gene is named only where the DNA matches it firmly.

D: NA; V: TRBV12-3/TRBV12-4; CDR3: ASSLSLYGYT
D: TRBD2; V: TRBV7-3; CDR3: ASSLLTSGEQF
D: NA; V: TRBV6-5; CDR3: ASSYERRGPYEQY
D: NA; V: TRBV19; CDR3: ASTPLGVVSTEAF
D: NA; V: TRBV5-1; CDR3: ASSSLTSTGAF
D: TRBD2; V: TRBV29-1; CDR3: SVDGTSGGPSLETQY
D: TRBD1; V: TRBV11-2; CDR3: ASSLGTGDVFDYGYT
D: NA; V: TRBV20-1; CDR3: SAEKLGGANVLT
D: NA; V: TRBV11-2; CDR3: ASSSLMDVGELF
D: NA; V: TRBV6-1; CDR3: ASSGRTDPSTDTQY
D: NA; V: TRBV12-3/TRBV12-4; CDR3: ASSSYRRSTDTQY
D: NA; V: TRBV11-2; CDR3: ASSADYEQY
D: NA; V: TRBV12-3/TRBV12-4; CDR3: ASSQRAGNRPFGGYT
D: NA; V: TRBV10-3; CDR3: AISENSGVRGSYEQY
D: TRBD1; V: TRBV7-2; CDR3: ASSRSGTGIYNEQF
D: NA; V: TRBV29-1; CDR3: SVERGELF
D: TRBD2; V: TRBV4-2; CDR3: ASSQKGSGGLADTQY
D: NA; V: TRBV10-3; CDR3: AISESLYNEQF
D: NA; V: TRBV10-3; CDR3: AISLAHQNTEAF
D: TRBD1; V: TRBV7-2; CDR3: SSSLEQGNYEQY
D: NA; V: TRBV6-5; CDR3: ASSYSGQGSTEAF
D: NA; V: TRBV18; CDR3: ASSPQGSDEQF
D: NA; V: TRBV20-1; CDR3: SAIPPGLFNIQY
D: TRBD1; V: TRBV10-3; CDR3: AIKLTQGAGTEAF
D: TRBD2; V: TRBV12-3/TRBV12-4; CDR3: ASTRTIAGARLRRGFTQY
D: NA; V: TRBV3-1; CDR3: ASSQEGRGYT
D: NA; V: TRBV29-1; CDR3: SVVGPTIETQY
D: TRBD2; V: TRBV7-3; CDR3: ASSRGGQGDTQY
D: TRBD1; V: TRBV7-2; CDR3: ASSSNRGWSTEAF
D: TRBD1; V: TRBV12-3/TRBV12-4; CDR3: ASSDRGNEQF
D: NA; V: TRBV10-2; CDR3: ASSPDYRLY
D: NA; V: TRBV25-1; CDR3: ASGDRGTYNEQF
D: NA; V: TRBV20-1; CDR3: SAPHGSYGYT
D: NA; V: TRBV20-1; CDR3: SAPPPGSNTEAF
D: NA; V: TRBV7-9; CDR3: ASSSGLQGNQPQH
D: NA; V: TRBV3-1; CDR3: ASSQGSGSNQPQH
D: NA; V: TRBV10-3; CDR3: AIRETSGFTSSYEQY
D: NA; V: TRBV12-3/TRBV12-4; CDR3: ASRSGPRGEQF
D: NA; V: TRBV6-2/TRBV6-3; CDR3: ASKRVAGEQF
D: TRBD1; V: TRBV20-1; CDR3: SARKWTGRYYGYT
D: NA; V: TRBV6-5; CDR3: ASRGPTDTQY
D: NA; V: TRBV29-1; CDR3: SGDGGTDTQY
D: NA; V: TRBV12-3/TRBV12-4; CDR3: ASGTGLIRKETQY
D: TRBD2; V: TRBV9; CDR3: ASSPGTSYGDTQY
D: NA; V: TRBV10-3; CDR3: AISDPGLADQPQH